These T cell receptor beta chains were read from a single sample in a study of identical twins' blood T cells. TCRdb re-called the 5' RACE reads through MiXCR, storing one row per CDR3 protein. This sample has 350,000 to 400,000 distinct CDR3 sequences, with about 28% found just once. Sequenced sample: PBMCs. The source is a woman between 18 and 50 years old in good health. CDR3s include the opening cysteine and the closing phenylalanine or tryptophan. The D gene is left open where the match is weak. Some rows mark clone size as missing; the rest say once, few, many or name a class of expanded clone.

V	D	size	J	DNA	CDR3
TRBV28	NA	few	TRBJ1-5	TGTGCCAGCACCCTATCCAGGGAGAGACAGCCCCAGCATTTT	CASTLSRERQPQHF
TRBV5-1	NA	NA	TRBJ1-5	TGCGCCAGCAGCGGCGACCCTAATCAGCCCCAGCATTTT	CASSGDPNQPQHF
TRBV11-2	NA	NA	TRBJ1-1	TGTGCCAGCAGCTTCCTGGGGCTGGGGAACACTGAAGCTTTCTTT	CASSFLGLGNTEAFF
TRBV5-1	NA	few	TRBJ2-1	TGCGCCAGCAGCCCCCCAGGGGTCAATGGGCAGTTCTTC	CASSPPGVNGQFF
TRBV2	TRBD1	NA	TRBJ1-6	TGTGCCAGCAGTGGCCCGGGACAGGGGAATAATTCACCCCTCCACTTT	CASSGPGQGNNSPLHF
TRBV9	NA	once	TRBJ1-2	TGTGCCAGCAGCGTAGCTAAGGAGGGGAACTATGGCTACACCTTC	CASSVAKEGNYGYTF
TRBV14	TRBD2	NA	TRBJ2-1	TGTGCCAGCAGCCAAACTAGCGGGAAGAGCTATGAGCAGTTCTTC	CASSQTSGKSYEQFF
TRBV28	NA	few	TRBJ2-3	TGTGCCAGCAGTCTACAGGGTGGGCAGTATTTT	CASSLQGGQYF
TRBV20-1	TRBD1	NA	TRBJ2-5	TGCAGTGCTCGGACAGGGCCCCCTCAAGAGACCCAGTACTTC	CSARTGPPQETQYF
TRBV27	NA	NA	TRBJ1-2	TGTGCCAGCAAGATAAATTCGGGGGCTGTCTATGGCTACACCTTC	CASKINSGAVYGYTF
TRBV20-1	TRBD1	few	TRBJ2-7	TGCAGTGCTAGTCCCACAGGGGATACCTACGAGCAGTACTTC	CSASPTGDTYEQYF
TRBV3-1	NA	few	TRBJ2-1	TGTGCCAGTCGAGGGGTAAAAGAGCAGTTCTTC	CASRGVKEQFF
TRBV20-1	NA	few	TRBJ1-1	TGCAGTGCTCGACCCTTAGGTTTCACTGAAGCTTTCTTT	CSARPLGFTEAFF
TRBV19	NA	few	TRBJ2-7	TGTGCCAGTAGTATTCGGGCCGAGCAGTACTTC	CASSIRAEQYF
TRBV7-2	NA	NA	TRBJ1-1	TGTGCCAGCAGCTTAGTTGGGGGGCAGGGCACTGAAGCTTTCTTT	CASSLVGGQGTEAFF
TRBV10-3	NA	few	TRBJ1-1	TGTGCCATCAGTGGGTCCCGGGGGGAGAACACTGAAGCTTTCTTT	CAISGSRGENTEAFF
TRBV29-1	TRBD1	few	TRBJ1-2	TGCAGCGCGACAGGGGGCCGTGGCTATGGCTACACCTTC	CSATGGRGYGYTF